These T cell receptor beta chains were read from a single sample in a study of shared clonotypes between healthy human individuals. Data came from immunoSEQ multiplex PCR; TCRdb stores just in-frame clones and leaves some out. The table shows nearly 1,000,000 clones, with less than 85% occurring only once. The sequencing sample was made of memory CD4+ T cells sorted from blood. The receptors shown here come from a man younger than 30 in good health. CDR3s include the opening cysteine and the closing phenylalanine or tryptophan. A D gene is named only where the DNA matches it firmly. Expanded clones are given a class, and other clones once, few, many or no size at all.

v_gene: TRBV7-2; d_gene: NA; abundance: NA; j_gene: TRBJ2-1; CDR3nt: TGTGCCAGCAGCTTAGTCTACGGCTCCTACAATGAGCAGTTCTTC; CDR3aa: CASSLVYGSYNEQFF
v_gene: TRBV7-2; d_gene: TRBD2; abundance: NA; j_gene: TRBJ2-7; CDR3nt: TGTGCCAGCAGCCCTGGACTAGCGGGAGGGTCCTACGAGCAGTACTTC; CDR3aa: CASSPGLAGGSYEQYF
v_gene: TRBV29-1; d_gene: TRBD1; abundance: NA; j_gene: TRBJ2-7; CDR3nt: TGCAGCGTTGCCGGACAGGGCGGCGAGCAGTACTTC; CDR3aa: CSVAGQGGEQYF
v_gene: TRBV27; d_gene: NA; abundance: NA; j_gene: TRBJ2-7; CDR3nt: TGTGCCAGCAGTTCATGGGTAGGCTCGCCCTACGAGCAGTACTTC; CDR3aa: CASSSWVGSPYEQYF
v_gene: TRBV12-5; d_gene: NA; abundance: NA; j_gene: TRBJ2-5; CDR3nt: TGTGCTAGTGCCTTAGACGGGGGAAGAGAGACCCAGTACTTC; CDR3aa: CASALDGGRETQYF
v_gene: TRBV19; d_gene: NA; abundance: NA; j_gene: TRBJ2-5; CDR3nt: TGTGCCAGTAGTATTTCCCGGCTAGCGCAAGAGACCCAGTACTTC; CDR3aa: CASSISRLAQETQYF
v_gene: TRBV9; d_gene: TRBD2; abundance: NA; j_gene: TRBJ2-7; CDR3nt: TGTGCCAGCAGCGTAGAGGCGGCGGGAGGTCGGGAGCAGTACTTC; CDR3aa: CASSVEAAGGREQYF
v_gene: TRBV30; d_gene: NA; abundance: few; j_gene: TRBJ1-1; CDR3nt: TGTGCCTGGAGTGTACGGGAGGGCACTGAAGCTTTCTTT; CDR3aa: CAWSVREGTEAFF
v_gene: TRBV19; d_gene: TRBD2; abundance: NA; j_gene: TRBJ2-1; CDR3nt: TGTGCCAGTAGTATATCCGGACTAGGGAATGAGCAGTTCTTC; CDR3aa: CASSISGLGNEQFF
v_gene: TRBV2; d_gene: TRBD2; abundance: NA; j_gene: TRBJ2-5; CDR3nt: TGTGCCAGCCTAGCGGAAGAGACCCAGTACTTC; CDR3aa: CASLAEETQYF